This entry concerns a single T cell receptor beta chain. The data are from a study of T cell changes during pregnancy in multiple sclerosis. Here immunoSEQ multiplex PCR was the method, and the copy in TCRdb shows in-frame clones only, minus some. This table has about 59,000 clones, roughly 94% appearing once. The CDR3 sequence is 16 residues long. After removal of 5 bases from V and 5 bases from J, the junction contained 13 bases not matched to a gene. Germline V gives CDR1 MGHRA, CDR2 YSYEKL. The sequenced sample was CD8+ T cells from peripheral blood mononuclear cells, obtained after pregnancy. The genes are TRBV4-1 and TRBJ2-5; the match to TRBD1 covers 8 bases. The clonotype comes from a female donor with multiple sclerosis, enrolled in a pregnancy study. The CDR3 DNA sequence: TGCGCCAGCAGCTCGACAGGGGACCAGAACCGGGAGACCCAGTACTTC. Amino acids: CASSSTGDQNRETQYF.